This TCR beta chain was sequenced for a study of T-cell memory formation after mild COVID-19. Study outcomes and limitations: Clones that got smaller from day 15 to 85 had even CD4/CD8, while clones growing later tipped toward CD4+.

This clonotype turned up a few times. Its antigen is not identified. Germline values: CDR1 KGHDR, CDR2 SFDVKD. This CDR3 region has 16 residues. The ends were cut back, 0 bases at V and 5 bases at J, with 13 bases in the middle. Employing constant-segment primers, 5'RACE generated TCR alpha and TCR beta cDNA libraries bearing sample barcodes and UMIs. TCRdb called the 5' RACE reads again in MiXCR, with one record for every CDR3 protein. This table holds around 530,000 distinct CDR3 sequences, approximately 21% found once. The sequence derives from an adult woman who had mild COVID-19 (a few samples of this study predate the infection). Cell type and time point are not known. Sequencing was carried out using PBMCs or a T cell subset sorted from them (not recorded which). J is TRBJ2-1 and V is TRBV24-1; D gene ambiguous. Written as DNA, the CDR3 is TGTGCCACCAGTGATTTGCGTTCTACTGGAAACAATGAGCAGTTCTTC. Protein product: CATSDLRSTGNNEQFF.